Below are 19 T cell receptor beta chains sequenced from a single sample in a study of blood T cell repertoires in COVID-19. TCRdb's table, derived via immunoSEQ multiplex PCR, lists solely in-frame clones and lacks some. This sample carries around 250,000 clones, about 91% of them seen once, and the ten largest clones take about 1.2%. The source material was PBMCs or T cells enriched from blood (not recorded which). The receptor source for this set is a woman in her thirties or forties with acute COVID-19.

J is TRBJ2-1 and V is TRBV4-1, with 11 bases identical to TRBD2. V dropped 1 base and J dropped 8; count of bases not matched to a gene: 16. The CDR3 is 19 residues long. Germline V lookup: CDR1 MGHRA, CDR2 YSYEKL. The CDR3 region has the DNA TGCGCCAGCAGCCAAGGAATGGGGCCAACTAGCGGGAGTTTCTATGAGCAGTTCTTC. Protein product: CASSQGMGPTSGSFYEQFF.

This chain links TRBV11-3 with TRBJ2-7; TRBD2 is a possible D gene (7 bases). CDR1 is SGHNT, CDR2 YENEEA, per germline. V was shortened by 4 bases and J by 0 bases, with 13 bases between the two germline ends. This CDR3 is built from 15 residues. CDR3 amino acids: CASSSGRGGSYEQYV. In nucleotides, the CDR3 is TGTGCCAGCAGCTCCGGAAGGGGGGGCTCCTACGAGCAGTACGTC.

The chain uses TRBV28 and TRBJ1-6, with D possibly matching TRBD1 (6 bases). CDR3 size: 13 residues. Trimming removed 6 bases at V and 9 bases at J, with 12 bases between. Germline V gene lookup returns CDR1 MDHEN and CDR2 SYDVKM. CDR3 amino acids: CASRTTGSSPLHF. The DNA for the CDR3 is TGTGCCAGCAGAACGACAGGTAGTTCACCCCTCCACTTT.

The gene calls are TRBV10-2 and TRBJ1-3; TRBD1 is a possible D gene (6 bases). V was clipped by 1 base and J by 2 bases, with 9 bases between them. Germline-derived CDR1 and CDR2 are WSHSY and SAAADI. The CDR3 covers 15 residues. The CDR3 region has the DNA TGCGCCAGCAGTGAGTTTTACAGGGCTGGAAACACCATATATTTT. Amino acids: CASSEFYRAGNTIYF.

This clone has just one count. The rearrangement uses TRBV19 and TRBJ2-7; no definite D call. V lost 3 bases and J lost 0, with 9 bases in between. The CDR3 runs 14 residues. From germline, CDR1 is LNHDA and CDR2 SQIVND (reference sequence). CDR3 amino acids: CASSIRRLSYEQYV. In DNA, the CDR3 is TGTGCCAGTAGTATCCGCAGGCTCTCCTACGAGCAGTACGTC.

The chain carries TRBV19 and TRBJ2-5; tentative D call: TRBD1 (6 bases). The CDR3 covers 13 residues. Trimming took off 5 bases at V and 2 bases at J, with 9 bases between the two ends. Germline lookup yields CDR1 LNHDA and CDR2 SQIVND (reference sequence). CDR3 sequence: CASSGDRQETQYF. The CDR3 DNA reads TGTGCCAGTAGTGGAGACAGGCAAGAGACCCAGTACTTC.

The CDR3 loop reads CASSLTGGLQPQHF. CDR3 sequence (DNA): TGTGCCAGCAGCTTGACGGGGGGTCTTCAGCCCCAGCATTTT. The chain is built from TRBV5-6 and TRBJ1-5; weak D call: TRBD1 (5 bases). Germline CDR1 and CDR2: SGHDT and YYEEEE. Trimming left V 1 base short and J 6 bases short, with 11 bases between. This CDR3 has 14 residues.

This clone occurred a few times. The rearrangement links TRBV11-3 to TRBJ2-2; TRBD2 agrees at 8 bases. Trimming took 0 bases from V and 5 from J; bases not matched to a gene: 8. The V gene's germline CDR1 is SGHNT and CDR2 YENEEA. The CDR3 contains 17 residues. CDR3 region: CASSLEGKRERTGELFF. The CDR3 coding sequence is TGTGCCAGCAGCTTAGAAGGGAAGCGGGAGAGGACCGGGGAGCTGTTTTTT.

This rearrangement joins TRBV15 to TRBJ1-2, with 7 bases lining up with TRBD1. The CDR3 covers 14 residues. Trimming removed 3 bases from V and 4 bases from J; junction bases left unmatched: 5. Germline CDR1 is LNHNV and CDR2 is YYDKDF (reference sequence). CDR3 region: CATSSHRGGYGYTF. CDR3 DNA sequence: TGTGCCACCAGCAGCCACAGGGGTGGCTATGGCTACACCTTC.

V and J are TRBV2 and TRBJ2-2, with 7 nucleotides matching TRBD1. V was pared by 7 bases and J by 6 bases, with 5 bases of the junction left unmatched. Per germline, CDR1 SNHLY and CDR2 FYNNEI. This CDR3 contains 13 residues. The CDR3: CASTEGASGELFF. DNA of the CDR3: TGTGCCAGCACCGAGGGGGCGTCCGGGGAGCTGTTTTTT.

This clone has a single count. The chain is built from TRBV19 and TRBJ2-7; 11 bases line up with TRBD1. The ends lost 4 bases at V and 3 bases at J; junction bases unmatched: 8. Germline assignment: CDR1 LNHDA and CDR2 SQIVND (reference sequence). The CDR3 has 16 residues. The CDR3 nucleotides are TGTGCCAGTAGTAGACTACCGGGACAGGGGGACTACGAGCAGTACTTC. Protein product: CASSRLPGQGDYEQYF.

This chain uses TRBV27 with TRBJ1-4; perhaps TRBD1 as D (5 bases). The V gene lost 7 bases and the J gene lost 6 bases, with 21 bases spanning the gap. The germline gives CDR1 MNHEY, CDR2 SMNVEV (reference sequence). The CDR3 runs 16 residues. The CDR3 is CASTPLTQGGDEKLFF. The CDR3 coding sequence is TGTGCCAGCACCCCCCTGACCCAGGGAGGCGATGAAAAACTGTTTTTT.

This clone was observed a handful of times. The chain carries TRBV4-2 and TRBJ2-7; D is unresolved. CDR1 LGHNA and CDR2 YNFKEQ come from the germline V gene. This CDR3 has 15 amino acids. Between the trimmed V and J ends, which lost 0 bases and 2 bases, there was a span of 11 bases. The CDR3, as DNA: TGTGCCAGCAGCCAAGATCTCGGTGAAACCTACGAGCAGTACTTC. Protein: CASSQDLGETYEQYF.

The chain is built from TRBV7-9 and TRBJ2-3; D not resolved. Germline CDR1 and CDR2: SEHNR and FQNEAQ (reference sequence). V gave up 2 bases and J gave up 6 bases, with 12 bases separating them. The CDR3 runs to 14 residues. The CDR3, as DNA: TGTGCCAGCAGCTTATTCGCCAGTCTCGATACGCAGTATTTT. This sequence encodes CASSLFASLDTQYF.

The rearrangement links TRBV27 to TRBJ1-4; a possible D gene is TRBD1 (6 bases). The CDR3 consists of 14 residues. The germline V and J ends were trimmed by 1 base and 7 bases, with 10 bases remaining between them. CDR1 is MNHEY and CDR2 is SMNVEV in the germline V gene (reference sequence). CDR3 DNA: TGTGCCAGCAGTTTATACAGGGAGGGTGAAAAACTGTTTTTT. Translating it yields CASSLYREGEKLFF.

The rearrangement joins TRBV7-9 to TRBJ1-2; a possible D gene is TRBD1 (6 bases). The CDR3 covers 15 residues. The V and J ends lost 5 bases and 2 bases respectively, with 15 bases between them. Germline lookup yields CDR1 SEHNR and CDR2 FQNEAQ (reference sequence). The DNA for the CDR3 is TGTGCCAGCAGCCCATCCGGCGACAGGAACTATGGCTACACCTTC. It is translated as CASSPSGDRNYGYTF.

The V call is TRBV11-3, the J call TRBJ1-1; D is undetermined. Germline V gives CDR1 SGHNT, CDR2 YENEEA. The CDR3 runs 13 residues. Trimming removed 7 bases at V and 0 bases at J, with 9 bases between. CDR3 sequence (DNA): TGTGCCAGCACTTCCCCGGTGAACACTGAAGCTTTCTTT. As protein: CASTSPVNTEAFF.

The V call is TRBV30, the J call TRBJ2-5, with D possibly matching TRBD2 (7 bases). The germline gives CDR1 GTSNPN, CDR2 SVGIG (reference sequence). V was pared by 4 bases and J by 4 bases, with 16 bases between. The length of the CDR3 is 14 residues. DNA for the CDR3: TGTGCCTGGACCAAAGGGGGGGACGGAGAGACCCAGTACTTC. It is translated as CAWTKGGDGETQYF. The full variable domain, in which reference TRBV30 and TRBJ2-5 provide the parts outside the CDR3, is SQTIHQWPATLVQPVGSPLSLECTVEGTSNPNLYWYRQAAGRGLQLLFYSVGIGQISSEVPQNLSASRPQDRQFILSSKKLLLSDSGFYLCAWTKGGDGETQYFGPGTRLLVL.

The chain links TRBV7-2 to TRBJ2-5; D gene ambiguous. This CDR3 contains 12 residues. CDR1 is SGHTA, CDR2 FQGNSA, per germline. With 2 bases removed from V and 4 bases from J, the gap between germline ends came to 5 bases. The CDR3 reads CASSLHVETQYF. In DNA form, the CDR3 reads TGTGCCAGCAGCTTACATGTAGAGACCCAGTACTTC.